The 5 T cell receptor beta chains presented below share a single source sample, sequenced in a study of cytomegalovirus exposure and HLA in healthy donors. Researchers ran the PCR with 60 Vbeta and 13 Jbeta primers. The data were produced by immunoSEQ multiplex PCR, yet TCRdb's version contains in-frame clones alone and is incomplete. The table has 150,000 to 200,000 clones, around 80% seen once; the top ten hold less than 2%. Sequencing was carried out using PBMCs. The receptor source for this set is a man in his forties in good health and CMV-seronegative.

This chain connects TRBV18 to TRBJ1-4; weak D call: TRBD1 (5 bases). With 5 bases removed from V and 4 bases from J, the gap between germline ends came to 17 bases. Germline V gene sequence: CDR1 KGHSH, CDR2 LQKENI. The CDR3 is 16 residues long. Here the CDR3 reads CASSSIPGLFNEKLFF. The DNA for the CDR3 is TGTGCCAGCTCATCGATTCCGGGACTGTTTAATGAAAAACTGTTTTTT.

This chain links TRBV28 with TRBJ2-5, with TRBD1 identical over 7 bases. The germline V gene has CDR1 MDHEN and CDR2 SYDVKM. The J segment lost 3 bases and the V segment lost 6 bases, leaving 10 bases of the junction unmatched. This CDR3 contains 15 residues. CDR3 region: CASSKTGRKKETQYF. The CDR3 DNA is TGTGCCAGCAGCAAGACAGGGCGAAAGAAAGAGACCCAGTACTTC.

This chain uses TRBV28 with TRBJ1-3, with 9 bases aligning to TRBD1. The CDR3 spans 14 residues. V lost 5 bases to trimming and J lost 8 bases; unmatched junction nucleotides: 7. Germline CDR1 is MDHEN and CDR2 is SYDVKM. This chain's CDR3 is CASSPGTGRDTIYF. Written as DNA, the CDR3 is TGTGCCAGCAGTCCAGGGACAGGGAGAGACACCATATATTTT. Full variable domain (rest looked up from reference TRBV28 and TRBJ1-3): DVKVTQSSRYLVKRTGEKVFLECVQDMDHENMFWYRQDPGLGLRLIYFSYDVKMKEKGDIPEGYSVSREKKERFSLILESASTNQTSMYLCASSPGTGRDTIYFGEGSWLTVV.

The chain joins TRBV7-2 to TRBJ2-5; D gene uncertain. The CDR3 runs to 14 residues. The germline CDR1 and CDR2 sequences are SGHTA and FQGNSA. V was shortened by 6 bases and J by 0 bases, with 11 bases between the two germline ends. The CDR3 nucleotides read TGTGCCAGCAGTCGTAATATGTACCAAGAGACCCAGTACTTC. It is translated as CASSRNMYQETQYF.

The rearrangement links TRBV5-4 to TRBJ1-5; D perhaps matches TRBD1 (5 bases). CDR1 is SGHNT and CDR2 is YYREEE in the germline V gene (reference sequence). The CDR3 spans 16 residues. V lost 4 bases and J lost 1, with 15 bases in between. Written as DNA, the CDR3 is TGTGCCAGCAGCACGAGGGAGGGGCTCAGCAATCAGCCCCAGCATTTT. Amino acids: CASSTREGLSNQPQHF.